This TCR beta chain was profiled in a study of blood T cell repertoires in COVID-19. Looking at the study overall: There were acute and convalescent COVID-19 samples, and they came from the United States, Italy and Spain. T cells, B-cell-depleted T cells, or PBMCs provided the cDNA or gDNA that served as material.

Seattle patients were enrolled while actively infected and followed longitudinally. Germline CDR1 reads LGHDT; CDR2 reads YNNKEL (reference sequence). The CDR3 runs to 15 residues. The ends were cut back, 0 bases at V and 10 bases at J, with 13 bases in the middle. As originally analysed: Amplification of reference gene primers was used by the study to estimate nucleated cell counts. Generated by immunoSEQ multiplex PCR, the TCRdb table keeps only in-frame clones and is missing some. That table is the source of V, J and clone size, and D and trimming were worked out from the DNA. Of some 220,000 clones detected, approximately 85% appear once; the ten largest clones hold about 5.1%.

The receptor was isolated from a man aged 50-60 years with COVID-19, enrolled during active disease. Input material: peripheral blood. V is TRBV3-1 (or the pseudogene TRBV3-2) and J is TRBJ1-6; weak D call: TRBD1 (5 bases). The CDR3 region is CASSQDGGVGSPLHF. The CDR3 nucleotides are TGTGCCAGCAGCCAAGATGGAGGGGTCGGGTCACCCCTCCACTTT.